The entry below describes one T cell receptor (beta chain). The antigen is unknown. Together with a sample-barcoded 5' primer, a J-beta primer mix was included in a second PCR lasting roughly 6 to 12 cycles. TCRdb re-analysed the 5' RACE reads in MiXCR, keeping a single row per CDR3 protein. The sample carries hundreds of thousands of distinct CDR3 sequences, 40% to 60% recorded once. The donors, healthy Caucasians from Russia, were aged roughly 6 to 90. The V gene's germline CDR1 is MNHEY and CDR2 SMNVEV (reference sequence). This CDR3 has 16 residues. The V end was cut by 6 bases, the J end by 4 bases, with 18 bases between. The data belong to a study of blood T cells in healthy people across ages. General study results and limits: Older age coincided with a roughly linear decline in TCR beta diversity per million T cells.

This chain uses TRBV27 with TRBJ1-4; TRBD1 might be the D (5 bases). The sequenced sample consisted of blood. The clonotype originates from a man younger than 40 in good health. The CDR3 is CASSPEFGGFNEKLFF. As DNA, the CDR3 is TGTGCCAGCAGCCCCGAGTTTGGGGGGTTTAATGAAAAACTGTTTTTT.